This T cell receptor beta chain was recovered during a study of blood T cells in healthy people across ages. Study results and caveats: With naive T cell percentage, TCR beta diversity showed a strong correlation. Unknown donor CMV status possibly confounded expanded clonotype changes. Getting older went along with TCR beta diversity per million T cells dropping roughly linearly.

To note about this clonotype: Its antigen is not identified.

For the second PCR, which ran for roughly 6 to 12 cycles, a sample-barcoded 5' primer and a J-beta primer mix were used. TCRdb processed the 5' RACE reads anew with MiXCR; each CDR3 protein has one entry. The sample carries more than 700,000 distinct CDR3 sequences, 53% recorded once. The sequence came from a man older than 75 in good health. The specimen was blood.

CDR3 DNA sequence: TGCGCCAGCAGCCCTCTTGACAGGGGAGGATACTATGGCTACACCTTC. Protein sequence: CASSPLDRGGYYGYTF. The chain uses TRBV5-1 and TRBJ1-2; the match to TRBD1 covers 8 bases. The V and J ends lost 4 bases and 3 bases, in that order; junction bases with no gene match: 11. CDR1 is SGHRS and CDR2 is YFSETQ in the germline V gene. The CDR3 extends over 16 amino acids. Full variable domain (rest looked up from reference TRBV5-1 and TRBJ1-2): KAGVTQTPRYLIKTRGQQVTLSCSPISGHRSVSWYQQTPGQGLQFLFEYFSETQRNKGNFPGRFSGRQFSNSRSEMNVSTLELGDSALYLCASSPLDRGGYYGYTFGSGTRLTVV.